This TCR beta chain stems from a study of blood T cells in healthy people across ages. V gave up 7 bases and J gave up 4 bases; unmatched junction bases: 10. This CDR3 region has 15 residues. A second PCR of about 7 to 11 cycles used a sample-barcoded 5' primer and a J-beta primer mix. TCRdb re-analysed the 5' RACE reads in MiXCR, keeping a single row per CDR3 protein. The sample shows over a million distinct CDR3 sequences, 40% to 50% of them seen only once. This clonotype was observed a few times. The sequenced sample was blood. The sequence was collected from a woman in her sixties in good health. The genes are TRBV12-3 or TRBV12-4 and TRBJ2-1; 7 nucleotides align to TRBD2. The CDR3 spells CASTNKGGPYNEQFF. CDR3 nucleotides: TGTGCCAGCACAAACAAGGGAGGGCCTTACAATGAGCAGTTCTTC.